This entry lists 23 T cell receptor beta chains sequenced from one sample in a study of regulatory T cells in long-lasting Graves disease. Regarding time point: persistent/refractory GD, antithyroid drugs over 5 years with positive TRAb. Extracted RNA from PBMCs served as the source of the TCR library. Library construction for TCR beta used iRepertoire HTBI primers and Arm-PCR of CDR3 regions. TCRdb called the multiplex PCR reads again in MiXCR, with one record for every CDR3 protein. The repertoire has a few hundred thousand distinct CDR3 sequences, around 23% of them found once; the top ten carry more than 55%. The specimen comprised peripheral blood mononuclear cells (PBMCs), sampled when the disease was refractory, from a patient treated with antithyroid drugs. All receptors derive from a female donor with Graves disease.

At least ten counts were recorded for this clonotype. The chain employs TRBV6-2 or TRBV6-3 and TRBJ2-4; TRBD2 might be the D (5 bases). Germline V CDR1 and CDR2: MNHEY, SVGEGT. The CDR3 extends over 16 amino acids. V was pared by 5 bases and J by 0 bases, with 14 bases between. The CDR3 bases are TGTGCCAGCAGTGCGAGCGGAAATCTAGCCAAAAACATTCAGTACTTC. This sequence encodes CASSASGNLAKNIQYF.

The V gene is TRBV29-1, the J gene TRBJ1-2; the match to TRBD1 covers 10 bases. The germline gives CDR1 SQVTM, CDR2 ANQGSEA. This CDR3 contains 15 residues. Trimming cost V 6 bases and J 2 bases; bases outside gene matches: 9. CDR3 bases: TGCAGCGTGACCCGGGACAGGGGATCGAACTATGGCTACACCTTC. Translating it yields CSVTRDRGSNYGYTF. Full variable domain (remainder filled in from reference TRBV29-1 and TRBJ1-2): SAVISQKPSRDICQRGTSLTIQCQVDSQVTMMFWYRQQPGQSLTLIATANQGSEATYESGFVIDKFPISRPNLTFSTLTVSNMSPEDSSIYLCSVTRDRGSNYGYTFGSGTRLTVV.

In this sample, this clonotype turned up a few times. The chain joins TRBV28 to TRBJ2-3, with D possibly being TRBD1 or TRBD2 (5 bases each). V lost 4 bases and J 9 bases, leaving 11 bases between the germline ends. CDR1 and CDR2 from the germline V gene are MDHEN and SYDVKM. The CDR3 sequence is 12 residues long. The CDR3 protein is CASSSTEGTQYF. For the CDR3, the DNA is TGTGCCAGCAGTTCAACAGAGGGGACGCAGTATTTT.

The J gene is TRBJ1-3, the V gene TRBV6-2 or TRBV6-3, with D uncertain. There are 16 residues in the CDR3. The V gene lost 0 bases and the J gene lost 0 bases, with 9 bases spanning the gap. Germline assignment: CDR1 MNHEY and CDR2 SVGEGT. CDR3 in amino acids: CASSYSRSGSGNTIYF. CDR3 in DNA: TGTGCCAGCAGTTACTCTCGCAGCGGCTCTGGAAACACCATATATTTT.

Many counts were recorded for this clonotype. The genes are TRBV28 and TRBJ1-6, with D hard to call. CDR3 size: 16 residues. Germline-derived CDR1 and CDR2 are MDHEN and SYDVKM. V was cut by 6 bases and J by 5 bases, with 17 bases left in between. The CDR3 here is CASRPREWQDNSPLHF. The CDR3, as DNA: TGTGCCAGCAGGCCAAGGGAATGGCAAGATAATTCACCCCTCCACTTT.

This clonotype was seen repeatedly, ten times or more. The CDR3: CASSSRQGIHSPLHF. CDR3 nucleotides: TGTGCCAGCAGTTCCCGACAGGGAATCCATTCACCCCTCCACTTT. V and J are TRBV12-3 or TRBV12-4 and TRBJ1-6; TRBD1 matches at 7 bases. Losses at the gene ends were 4 bases for V and 8 bases for J; bases not matched to a gene: 8. The CDR3 extends over 15 amino acids.

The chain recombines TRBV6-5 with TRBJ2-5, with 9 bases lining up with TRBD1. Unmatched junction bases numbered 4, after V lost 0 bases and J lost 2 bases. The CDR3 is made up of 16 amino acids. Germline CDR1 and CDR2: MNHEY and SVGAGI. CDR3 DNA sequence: TGTGCCAGCAGTTACTCAGGGACAGGGCAACAAGAGACCCAGTACTTC. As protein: CASSYSGTGQQETQYF.

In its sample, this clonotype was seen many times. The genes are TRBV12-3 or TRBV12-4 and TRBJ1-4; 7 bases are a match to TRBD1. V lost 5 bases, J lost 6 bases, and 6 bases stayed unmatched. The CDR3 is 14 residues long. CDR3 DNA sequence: TGTGCCAGCAGTCCCCCTGACAGGGATGAAAAACTGTTTTTT. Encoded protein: CASSPPDRDEKLFF.

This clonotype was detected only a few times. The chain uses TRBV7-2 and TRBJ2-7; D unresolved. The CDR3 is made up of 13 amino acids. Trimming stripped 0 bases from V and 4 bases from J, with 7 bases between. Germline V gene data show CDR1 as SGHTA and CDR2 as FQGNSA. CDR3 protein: CASSLALGYEQYF. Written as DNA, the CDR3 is TGTGCCAGCAGCTTAGCCCTAGGTTACGAGCAGTACTTC. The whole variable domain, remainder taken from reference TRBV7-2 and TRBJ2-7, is GAGVSQSPSNKVTEKGKDVELRCDPISGHTALYWYRQSLGQGLEFLIYFQGNSAPDKSGLPSDRFSAERTGGSVSTLTIQRTQQEDSAVYLCASSLALGYEQYFGPGTRLTVT.

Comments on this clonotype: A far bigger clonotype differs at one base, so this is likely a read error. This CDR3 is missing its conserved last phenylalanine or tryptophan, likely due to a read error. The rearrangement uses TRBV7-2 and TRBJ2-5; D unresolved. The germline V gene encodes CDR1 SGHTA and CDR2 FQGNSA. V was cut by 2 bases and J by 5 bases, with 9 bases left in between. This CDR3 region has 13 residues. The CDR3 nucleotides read TGTGCCAGCAGCTTAAAAGGGTACGAGACCCAGTACTCC. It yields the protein CASSLKGYETQYS.

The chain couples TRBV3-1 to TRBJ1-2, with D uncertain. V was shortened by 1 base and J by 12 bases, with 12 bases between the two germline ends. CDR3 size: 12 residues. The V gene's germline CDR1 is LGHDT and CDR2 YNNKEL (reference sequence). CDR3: CASSQGGIADTF. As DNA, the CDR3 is TGTGCCAGCAGCCAAGGAGGGATCGCGGACACCTTC.

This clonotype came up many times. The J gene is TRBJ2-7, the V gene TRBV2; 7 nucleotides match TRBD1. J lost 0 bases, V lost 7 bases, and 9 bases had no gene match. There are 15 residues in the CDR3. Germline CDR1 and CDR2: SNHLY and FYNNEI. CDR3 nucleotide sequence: TGTGCCAGCAAGGGGGCAGGGTCAGGCTCCTACGAGCAGTACTTC. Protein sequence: CASKGAGSGSYEQYF.

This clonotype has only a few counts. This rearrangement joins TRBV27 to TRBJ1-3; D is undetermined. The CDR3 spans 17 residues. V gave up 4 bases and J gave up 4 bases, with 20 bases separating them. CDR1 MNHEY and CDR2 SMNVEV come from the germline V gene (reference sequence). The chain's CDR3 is CASSSGGGPTLGNTIYF. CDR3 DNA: TGTGCCAGCAGTTCCGGCGGCGGACCGACTCTGGGAAACACCATATATTTT.

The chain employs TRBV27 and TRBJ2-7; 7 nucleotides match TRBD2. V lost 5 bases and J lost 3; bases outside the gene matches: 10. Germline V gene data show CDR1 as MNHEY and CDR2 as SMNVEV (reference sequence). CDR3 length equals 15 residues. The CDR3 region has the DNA TGTGCCAGCAGTCCCTATGGGGGGGTGGACTACGAGCAGTACTTC. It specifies CASSPYGGVDYEQYF.

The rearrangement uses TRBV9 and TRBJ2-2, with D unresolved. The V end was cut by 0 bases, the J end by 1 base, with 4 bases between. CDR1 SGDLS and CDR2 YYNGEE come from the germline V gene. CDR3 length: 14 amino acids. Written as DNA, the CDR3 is TGTGCCAGCAGCGTAGCCAGGAACACCGGGGAGCTGTTTTTT. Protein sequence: CASSVARNTGELFF.

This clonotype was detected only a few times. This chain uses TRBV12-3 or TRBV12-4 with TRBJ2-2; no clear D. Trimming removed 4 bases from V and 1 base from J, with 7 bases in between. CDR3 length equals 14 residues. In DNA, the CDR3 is TGTGCCAGCAGTTCTTGGGAGAACACCGGGGAGCTGTTTTTT. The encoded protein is CASSSWENTGELFF.

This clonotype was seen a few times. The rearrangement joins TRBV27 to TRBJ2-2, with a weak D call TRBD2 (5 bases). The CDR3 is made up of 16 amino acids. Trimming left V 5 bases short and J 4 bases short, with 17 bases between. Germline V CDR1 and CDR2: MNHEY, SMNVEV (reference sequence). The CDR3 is CASSPLRDLSTGELFF. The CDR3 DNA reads TGTGCCAGCAGTCCCCTACGGGATCTGAGCACCGGGGAGCTGTTTTTT.

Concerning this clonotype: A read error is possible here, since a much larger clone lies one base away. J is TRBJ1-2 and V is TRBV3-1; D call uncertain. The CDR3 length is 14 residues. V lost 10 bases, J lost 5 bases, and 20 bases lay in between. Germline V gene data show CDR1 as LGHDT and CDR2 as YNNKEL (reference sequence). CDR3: CANSPTRTAYGYTF. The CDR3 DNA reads TGTGCCAACAGTCCCACCCGGACGGCGTATGGCTACACCTTC. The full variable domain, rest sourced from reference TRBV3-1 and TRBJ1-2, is DTAVSQTPKYLVTQMGNDKSIKCEQNLGHDTMYWYKQDSKKFLKIMFSYNNKELIINETVPNRFSPKSPDKAHLNLHINSLELGDSAVYFCANSPTRTAYGYTFGSGTRLTVV.

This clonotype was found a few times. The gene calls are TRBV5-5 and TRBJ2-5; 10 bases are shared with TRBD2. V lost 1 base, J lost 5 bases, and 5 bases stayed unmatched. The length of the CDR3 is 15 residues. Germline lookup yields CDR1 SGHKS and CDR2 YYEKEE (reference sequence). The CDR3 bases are TGTGCCAGCAGCTTGTCAGCGGGAGGGGGGGAGACCCAGTACTTC. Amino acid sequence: CASSLSAGGGETQYF.

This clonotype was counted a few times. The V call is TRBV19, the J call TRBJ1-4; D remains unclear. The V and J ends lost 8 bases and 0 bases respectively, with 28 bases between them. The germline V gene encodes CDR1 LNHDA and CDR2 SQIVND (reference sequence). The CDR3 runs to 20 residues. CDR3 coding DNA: TGTGCCAGTTCGTCCCCTCACGACGGAGGCCTTAATGCAACTAATGAAAAACTGTTTTTT. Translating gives CASSSPHDGGLNATNEKLFF.

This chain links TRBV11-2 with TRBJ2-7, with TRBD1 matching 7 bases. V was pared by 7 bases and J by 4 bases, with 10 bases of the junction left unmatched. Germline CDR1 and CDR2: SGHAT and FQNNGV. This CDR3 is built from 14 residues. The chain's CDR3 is CASTITTGVYEQYF. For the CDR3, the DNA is TGTGCCAGCACTATTACCACAGGGGTGTACGAGCAGTACTTC.

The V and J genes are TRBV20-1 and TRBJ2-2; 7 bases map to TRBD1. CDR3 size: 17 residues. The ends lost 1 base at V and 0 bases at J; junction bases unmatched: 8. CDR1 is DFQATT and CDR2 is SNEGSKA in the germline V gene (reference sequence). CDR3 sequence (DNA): TGCAGTGCTAGAGGGGGAGCCGGGACAGCGAACACCGGGGAGCTGTTTTTT. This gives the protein CSARGGAGTANTGELFF.

The CDR3 loop is CAWSRLRDRGGYTF. The CDR3, as DNA: TGTGCCTGGAGTAGGTTAAGGGACAGGGGAGGCTACACCTTC. The J gene is TRBJ1-2, the V gene TRBV30; 10 bases align to TRBD1. Germline V gives CDR1 GTSNPN, CDR2 SVGIG (reference sequence). After removal of 2 bases from V and 8 bases from J, the junction contained 8 bases not matched to a gene. The CDR3 is 14 residues long.